This is a list of T cell receptor beta chains from one sample in a study of T cell responses to AZD1222 COVID-19 vaccine. This table comes from immunoSEQ multiplex PCR, and its TCRdb copy is limited to in-frame clones, with some not included. The data show roughly 180,000 clones, with approximately 91% seen just once and around 1.9% held by the top ten. The material sequenced was peripheral blood, taken 28 days after the second AZD1222 dose. The receptors shown here come from an adult who received the AZD1222 COVID-19 vaccine. The CDR3 runs from the conserved cysteine through the conserved F or W. Each record gives: J gene, D gene, clone size, V gene, CDR3 DNA, CDR3 protein. The D gene is left open where the match is weak. Clone size is not always given. Where it is, it says once, few, many or a class for expanded clones.

>TRBJ2-1|TRBD2|-|TRBV3-1/TRBV3-2
TGTGCCAGCAGCCAAGATGGTCTAGCGGGAGGGCCAGGTGAGCAGTTCTTC
CASSQDGLAGGPGEQFF
>TRBJ2-3|-|-|TRBV3-1/TRBV3-2
TGTGCCAGCAGCCAACTGGGGGGTATAGATACGCAGTATTTT
CASSQLGGIDTQYF
>TRBJ1-5|-|-|TRBV7-2
TGTGCCAGCAGCTTAGTACACGGGTTCAATCAGCCCCAGCATTTT
CASSLVHGFNQPQHF
>TRBJ2-3|TRBD2|-|TRBV9
TGTGCCAGCAGCGTAGGGAGCGGGGGTGTGACAGATACGCAGTATTTT
CASSVGSGGVTDTQYF
>TRBJ2-2|-|-|TRBV4-2
TGTGCCAGCAGCCAAGAGCGGCTAAACACCGGGGAGCTGTTTTTT
CASSQERLNTGELFF
>TRBJ1-3|-|-|TRBV5-1
TGCGCCAGCAGCTTGGCATATCCCGGACAGCCCTCTGGAAACACCATATATTTT
CASSLAYPGQPSGNTIYF
>TRBJ2-1|-|-|TRBV5-1
TGCGCCAGCAGCTTGAACAATGAGCAGTTCTTC
CASSLNNEQFF
>TRBJ1-1|-|-|TRBV9
TGTGCCAGCAGCGTTGGGGGAGCGAACACTGAAGCTTTCTTT
CASSVGGANTEAFF
>TRBJ1-2|-|-|TRBV28
TGTGCCAGCACCAACTTTAACAACTATGGCTACACCTTC
CASTNFNNYGYTF
>TRBJ1-1|-|-|TRBV11-2
TGTGCCAGCAGCTTTCCGGGACTCCTGAACACTGAAGCTTTCTTT
CASSFPGLLNTEAFF
>TRBJ2-5|-|-|TRBV9
TGTGCCAGCAGCTCAGGGAATAGTTTTGAGACCCAGTACTTC
CASSSGNSFETQYF
>TRBJ2-2|-|-|TRBV11-3
TGTGCCAGCAGCAGAGACAGCATTAACACCGGGGAGCTGTTTTTT
CASSRDSINTGELFF
>TRBJ2-1|-|-|TRBV19
TGTGCCAGTAGTTATGGCGGAGAGCAGTTCTTC
CASSYGGEQFF
>TRBJ1-5|-|-|TRBV19
TGTGCCAGTAGTATTTGGGGGGTTGGCAATCAGCCCCAGCATTTT
CASSIWGVGNQPQHF
>TRBJ1-2|-|-|TRBV6-5
TGTGCCAGCAAGGAGTTCGGGACGGCCTATGGCTACACCTTC
CASKEFGTAYGYTF
>TRBJ2-5|TRBD2|-|TRBV13
TGTGCCAGCAGCAGACGACTAGCGGGGGGGCCGGAGGGCCAAGAGACCCAGTACTTC
CASSRRLAGGPEGQETQYF
>TRBJ1-5|TRBD1|-|TRBV5-1
TGCGCCAGCAGCCCCGACAGGGGGACTAATCAGCCCCAGCATTTT
CASSPDRGTNQPQHF
>TRBJ2-2|TRBD2|-|TRBV30
TGTGCCTGGAGTGGACTAGCGGGGGGCTACACCGGGGAGCTGTTTTTT
CAWSGLAGGYTGELFF
>TRBJ1-5|TRBD1|-|TRBV18
TGTGCCAGCTCACTGGGACAGGGAGGGGGTCAGCCCCAGCATTTT
CASSLGQGGGQPQHF
>TRBJ2-5|-|-|TRBV7-2
TGTGCCAGCAGCCAAGAAGCTGGGGGGCGGGAGACCCAGTACTTC
CASSQEAGGRETQYF
>TRBJ2-3|TRBD1|-|TRBV25-1
TGTGCCAGCAGTGAATTGGCCTCCCGACAGGGTCCAATAGGCACGCAGTATTTT
CASSELASRQGPIGTQYF
>TRBJ2-1|TRBD2|once|TRBV19
TGTGCCACAAGGACTAGCGGGAGAGTAAATGAGCAGTTCTTC
CATRTSGRVNEQFF
>TRBJ2-7|-|-|TRBV7-9
TGTGCCAGCAGCCCTTTTATGAGCTCCTACGAGCAGTACTTC
CASSPFMSSYEQYF
>TRBJ2-5|TRBD1|-|TRBV30
TGTGCCTGGATGGAGACAGGGGGAGGGCAAGAGACCCAGTACTTC
CAWMETGGGQETQYF
>TRBJ1-1|-|once|TRBV6-1
TGTGCCAGCAGTGAATATGGGGGGGAGGGCACTGAAGCTTTCTTT
CASSEYGGEGTEAFF
>TRBJ1-1|-|-|TRBV28
TGTGCCAGCAGTTGGGCCCTGAACACTGAAGCTTTCTTT
CASSWALNTEAFF
>TRBJ1-6|-|-|TRBV19
TGTGCCAGTAGACATACCGGTGGCACCTATAATTCACCCCTCCACTTT
CASRHTGGTYNSPLHF
>TRBJ2-7|-|-|TRBV30
TGTGCCTGGAGTGTAGGGCTAGCCGAGCAGTACTTC
CAWSVGLAEQYF
>TRBJ1-1|TRBD1|-|TRBV4-1
TGCGCCAGCAGCCAAGGTCAGGGGGCTAGAACTGAAGCTTTCTTT
CASSQGQGARTEAFF
>TRBJ2-2|-|-|TRBV7-2
TGTGCCAGCAGCTTAGCCGGGGGCAACACCGGGGAGCTGTTTTTT
CASSLAGGNTGELFF
>TRBJ1-6|TRBD1|-|TRBV6-6
TGTGCCAGCAGGGCGACAGGGATTCTTTCACCCCTCCACTTT
CASRATGILSPLHF
>TRBJ2-3|TRBD2|-|TRBV7-2
TGTGCCAGCAGCTTAGAGGCGGGACTAGCGGGGGGGTATACGCAGTATTTT
CASSLEAGLAGGYTQYF
>TRBJ1-5|-|few|TRBV19
TGTGCCAGTAGTCCCCAGAGGGGTTTCGGCAATCAGCCCCAGCATTTT
CASSPQRGFGNQPQHF
>TRBJ2-3|-|-|TRBV11-2
TGTGCCAGCAGCTTAGCGGAGCAAAGTTATACAGATACGCAGTATTTT
CASSLAEQSYTDTQYF
>TRBJ1-4|TRBD1|-|TRBV28
TGTGCCAGCTTACCAGGGGGAACTAATGAAAAACTGTTTTTT
CASLPGGTNEKLFF
>TRBJ1-3|-|-|TRBV19
TGTGCCAGTAGTATCCCCCAGCAGAGGAACACCATATATTTT
CASSIPQQRNTIYF
>TRBJ2-1|-|-|TRBV5-1
TGCGCCAGCAGCTTGGAGGACTGGTACAATGAGCAGTTCTTC
CASSLEDWYNEQFF
>TRBJ2-1|TRBD2|-|TRBV7-9
TGTGCCAGCAGCGTACTACTTGGGGGAGGGTATAATGAGCAGTTCTTC
CASSVLLGGGYNEQFF
>TRBJ1-4|-|-|TRBV13
TGTGCCAGCAGCTTAGGGGGCAGCCGGGAAAAACTGTTTTTT
CASSLGGSREKLFF
>TRBJ2-2|TRBD1|-|TRBV11-1
TGTGCCAGCAGCCCGGGACAGGGGGCCGGGGAGCTGTTTTTT
CASSPGQGAGELFF
>TRBJ2-3|-|-|TRBV3-1/TRBV3-2
TGTGCCAGCAAAAGGGGGGTCATAGATACGCAGTATTTT
CASKRGVIDTQYF
>TRBJ2-2|-|-|TRBV5-1
TGCGCCAGCAGCTTGGCCCCGGGGGCCACCGGGGAGCTGTTTTTT
CASSLAPGATGELFF
>TRBJ2-7|-|-|TRBV6-5
TGTGCCAGCACCCCAGGACAGCCCTTCGAGCAGTACTTC
CASTPGQPFEQYF
>TRBJ2-3|-|-|TRBV7-2
TGTGCCAGCAGCCTACATAGCGGATATACGCAGTATTTT
CASSLHSGYTQYF
>TRBJ1-4|-|-|TRBV19
TGTGCCAGTACCCCGACAGTTAATGAAAAACTGTTTTTT
CASTPTVNEKLFF
>TRBJ1-5|TRBD1|-|TRBV7-8
TGTGCCAGCAGCTTAGGCGGGACAGGGGGCTTGGGCAATCAGCCCCAGCATTTT
CASSLGGTGGLGNQPQHF
>TRBJ1-6|TRBD1|-|TRBV18
TGTGCCAGCTCACCACCTTCGGGACAGGTCGCACCCCTCCACTTT
CASSPPSGQVAPLHF
>TRBJ2-3|TRBD2|-|TRBV9
TGTGCCAGCAGCGTAGTAGGGCTAGCGGATGGTAGAGATACGCAGTATTTT
CASSVVGLADGRDTQYF
>TRBJ2-2|-|-|TRBV29-1
TGCAGCGTTGGGGGCGGGCACACCGGGGAGCTGTTTTTT
CSVGGGHTGELFF
>TRBJ2-3|-|-|TRBV6-5
TGTGCCAGCAGAACCTACGACCAGACCGCCACCAACTTTTTT
CASRTYDQTATNFF
>TRBJ2-1|TRBD2|-|TRBV28
TGTGCCAGCAGTTTGACTAGCGGGAGGTACAATGAGCAGTTCTTC
CASSLTSGRYNEQFF